These T cell receptor beta chains were read from a single sample in a study of T cell responses to AZD1222 COVID-19 vaccine. Here immunoSEQ multiplex PCR was the method, and the copy in TCRdb shows in-frame clones only, minus some. Altogether 150,000 to 200,000 clones are present, over 85% being singletons, with the ten largest covering less than 3%. This material consisted of peripheral blood, taken on day 0 of AZD1222 vaccination. The receptor set was obtained from an adult in good health. CDR3s include the opening cysteine and the closing phenylalanine or tryptophan. D genes are given only for firm matches. Some rows mark clone size as missing; the rest say once, few, many or name a class of expanded clone.

D gene | clone size | J gene | V gene | CDR3 DNA | CDR3 protein
TRBD2 | - | TRBJ2-7 | TRBV30 | TGTGCCTGGAGTGATGGGCGGGGGGCTGACGAGCAGTACTTC | CAWSDGRGADEQYF
- | - | TRBJ1-2 | TRBV6-5 | TGTGCCAGCAGTTACTCGAAGGGGAGGGGGAACTATGGCTACACCTTC | CASSYSKGRGNYGYTF
TRBD1 | - | TRBJ1-5 | TRBV7-8 | TGTGCCAGCAGCCCCCCAGGGGGAGATAGCAATCAGCCCCAGCATTTT | CASSPPGGDSNQPQHF
TRBD1 | - | TRBJ1-2 | TRBV5-4 | TGTGCCAGCAGACCGGACAGGGGCGTCTATGGCTACACCTTC | CASRPDRGVYGYTF
- | - | TRBJ1-3 | TRBV28 | TGTGCCAGCAGGCAGGACCCTGGAAACACCATATATTTT | CASRQDPGNTIYF
- | - | TRBJ2-7 | TRBV10-1 | TGCGCCAGCAGTTCCGGGACGGGATACGAGCAGTACTTC | CASSSGTGYEQYF
- | - | TRBJ1-5 | TRBV7-9 | TGTGCCAGCAGCGCAGGGAGTAGCAATCAGCCCCAGCATTTT | CASSAGSSNQPQHF
TRBD1 | - | TRBJ1-2 | TRBV30 | TGTGCCTGGAGTTCACAGGGGGATGGCTACACCTTC | CAWSSQGDGYTF
- | - | TRBJ1-3 | TRBV14 | TGTGCCAGCAGCCAAGTCCGTTCAGGGTCAGGAAACACCATATATTTT | CASSQVRSGSGNTIYF
- | - | TRBJ1-2 | TRBV15 | TGTGCCACCAGCAGAGGAGTCTCCCCATTGGGTGGCTACACCTTC | CATSRGVSPLGGYTF
- | - | TRBJ2-5 | TRBV5-1 | TGCGCCAGCAGCTTGGCCTTGGGGAAAGAGACCCAGTACTTC | CASSLALGKETQYF
- | once | TRBJ1-2 | TRBV14 | TGTGCCAGCAGCCACCAAGACGGAAACTATGGCTACACCTTC | CASSHQDGNYGYTF
- | - | TRBJ2-6 | TRBV30 | TGTGCCTGGAGAAACCTGGGGGGAGGTGGGGCCAACGTCCTGACTTTC | CAWRNLGGGGANVLTF
- | - | TRBJ1-1 | TRBV5-1 | TGCGCCAGCAGCTTGATAAACTCTAACACTGAAGCTTTCTTT | CASSLINSNTEAFF
TRBD1 | - | TRBJ2-1 | TRBV27 | TGTGCCAGCAGTTCCTACCGACAGGGCGATGAGCAGTTCTTC | CASSSYRQGDEQFF
- | - | TRBJ2-7 | TRBV5-1 | TGCGCCAGCAGCCTGGCGGGGCCTCTAGGAAACGAGCAGTACTTC | CASSLAGPLGNEQYF
- | - | TRBJ2-5 | TRBV3-1/TRBV3-2 | TGTGCCAGCAGCCAAGTCCTACTGTACTTC | CASSQVLLYF
- | few | TRBJ1-1 | TRBV28 | TGTGCCAGCAGTTTATCGGGGAAAAACACTGAAGCTTTCTTT | CASSLSGKNTEAFF
TRBD1 | - | TRBJ1-1 | TRBV25-1 | TGTGCCAGCAGCCAGACAGGGTTGAATGCTGAAGCTTTCTTT | CASSQTGLNAEAFF
- | once | TRBJ2-5 | TRBV19 | TGTGCCAGTAGTATCCGGAGGGGAGAGACCCAGTACTTC | CASSIRRGETQYF
- | - | TRBJ2-2 | TRBV7-6 | TGTGCCAGCAGCTTAGCGACCGGGCTCGCGAACACCGGGGAGCTGTTTTTT | CASSLATGLANTGELFF
TRBD1 | - | TRBJ2-3 | TRBV25-1 | TGTGCCAGCAGTCCCGGGACAGGGAGGATAGGTACGCAGTATTTT | CASSPGTGRIGTQYF
- | - | TRBJ1-1 | TRBV10-3 | TGTGCCATCAGGGGGGAGGACGTTAGGACTGAAGCTTTCTTT | CAIRGEDVRTEAFF
TRBD2 | - | TRBJ2-7 | TRBV3-1/TRBV3-2 | TGTGCCAGCAGCCTTAAAGGGACTAGCGGCTTCTACGAGCAGTACTTC | CASSLKGTSGFYEQYF
- | - | TRBJ2-7 | TRBV19 | TGTGCCAGTAGTCCAAGTCGTAACAGGGCCTCCTACGAGCAGTACTTC | CASSPSRNRASYEQYF